This T cell receptor (beta chain) appears in the sequencing data of a study of blood T cell repertoires in COVID-19. This clone was detected only a few times. Other nucleotide sequences from this sample produce the same CDR3. Assay: immunoSEQ multiplex PCR; the TCRdb copy retains only in-frame clones and omits some. Among 300,000 to 350,000 clones listed, 70% to 90% were seen once. V lost 2 bases to trimming and J lost 2 bases; unmatched junction nucleotides: 1. CDR1 is LNHDA, CDR2 SQIVND, per germline (reference sequence). The CDR3 totals 14 residues. This clonotype was obtained from a man aged 30 to 39 who had recovered from COVID-19. Sequencing was done on a sample of PBMCs or T cells enriched from blood (not recorded which). V gene TRBV19 combines with J gene TRBJ2-5, with 8 bases lining up with TRBD1. The CDR3 DNA sequence: TGTGCCAGTAGTATAACAGGGGGTCAAGAGACCCAGTACTTC. This gives the protein CASSITGGQETQYF.